This TCR beta chain was identified in a study of T cell responses to AZD1222 COVID-19 vaccine. The study, taken as a whole, reports: Seropositive AZD1222 recipients at baseline numbered only five or six. Vaccine-associated CD4 TCRs spanned spike, dominant at 160-218 and 743-854. Researchers took repertoire samples only after the peak T cell response had come. Two AZD1222 administrations were followed by greater Spike-specific TCR breadth and depth.

Assay: immunoSEQ multiplex PCR; the TCRdb copy retains only in-frame clones and omits some. Here the sample spans 100,000 to 150,000 clones, approximately 90% being singletons. This clone came up once. What it binds is not known. Material: peripheral blood, obtained on day 0 of AZD1222 vaccination. This clonotype was obtained from an adult in good health.

The CDR3 DNA is TGCGCCAGCAGCCAAGGGGTAGGGGCACTAGCTGAAGCTTTCTTT. Translating it yields CASSQGVGALAEAFF. The chain carries TRBV4-1 and TRBJ1-1; possible D gene TRBD1, 5 bases. This CDR3 has 15 amino acids. Germline-derived CDR1 and CDR2 are MGHRA and YSYEKL. The V end was cut by 1 base, the J end by 6 bases, with 15 bases between.